These T cell receptor beta chains were read from a single sample in a study of T-cell memory formation after mild COVID-19. MiXCR, run by TCRdb on the 5' RACE reads, gives a single entry per CDR3 protein. This repertoire shows 500,000 to 550,000 distinct CDR3 sequences, roughly 22% found once; its top ten account for approximately 12%. The source material was PBMCs or a T cell subset sorted from them (not recorded which). The receptors derive from an adult woman who had mild COVID-19 (a few samples of this study predate the infection). Cell type and time point are not known. CDR3s include the opening cysteine and the closing phenylalanine or tryptophan. A D gene is named only where the DNA matches it firmly. Clone size, where shown, is once, few, many, or a class for clones that have expanded.

d_gene: NA; len: 14; j_gene: TRBJ1-2; abundance: few; v_gene: TRBV25-1; CDR3aa: CASSEWGGDYGYTF; CDR3nt: TGTGCCAGCAGTGAATGGGGAGGGGACTATGGCTACACCTTC
d_gene: NA; len: 13; j_gene: TRBJ1-2; abundance: few; v_gene: TRBV7-3; CDR3aa: CASSLQTGSSYTF; CDR3nt: TGTGCCAGCAGCTTGCAGACAGGTTCCAGCTACACCTTC
d_gene: NA; len: 14; j_gene: TRBJ2-2; abundance: NA; v_gene: TRBV7-3; CDR3aa: CASSPTFNAGELFF; CDR3nt: TGTGCCAGCAGCCCCACGTTCAACGCCGGGGAGCTGTTTTTT
d_gene: NA; len: 15; j_gene: TRBJ2-3; abundance: few; v_gene: TRBV4-2; CDR3aa: CASSQGLSGTDTQYF; CDR3nt: TGTGCCAGCAGCCAAGGCCTCTCAGGCACAGATACGCAGTATTTT
d_gene: NA; len: 14; j_gene: TRBJ1-1; abundance: few; v_gene: TRBV5-1; CDR3aa: CASSLPASNTEAFF; CDR3nt: TGCGCCAGCAGCTTGCCGGCCAGCAACACTGAAGCTTTCTTT
d_gene: TRBD2; len: 16; j_gene: TRBJ2-7; abundance: NA; v_gene: TRBV7-2; CDR3aa: CASSLRLAGGPYEQYF; CDR3nt: TGTGCCAGCAGCCTCAGACTAGCGGGAGGGCCCTACGAGCAGTACTTC
d_gene: NA; len: 14; j_gene: TRBJ1-6; abundance: NA; v_gene: TRBV29-1; CDR3aa: CSVQFGGNNSPLHF; CDR3nt: TGCAGCGTCCAATTCGGGGGGAATAATTCACCCCTCCACTTT
d_gene: NA; len: 12; j_gene: TRBJ2-1; abundance: NA; v_gene: TRBV2; CDR3aa: CASRRGSDEQFF; CDR3nt: TGTGCCAGCAGACGGGGGAGCGATGAGCAGTTCTTC
d_gene: NA; len: 13; j_gene: TRBJ1-1; abundance: NA; v_gene: TRBV28; CDR3aa: CASSLSPHTEAFF; CDR3nt: TGTGCCAGCAGTTTATCCCCCCACACTGAAGCTTTCTTT
d_gene: NA; len: 15; j_gene: TRBJ2-3; abundance: NA; v_gene: TRBV5-4; CDR3aa: CASSLGHPSTDTQYF; CDR3nt: TGTGCCAGCAGCTTGGGTCACCCTAGCACAGATACGCAGTATTTT
d_gene: TRBD1; len: 14; j_gene: TRBJ2-7; abundance: NA; v_gene: TRBV7-3; CDR3aa: CASSLTGQGGKQYF; CDR3nt: TGTGCCAGCAGCTTAACGGGACAGGGAGGAAAGCAGTACTTC
d_gene: NA; len: 14; j_gene: TRBJ2-2; abundance: NA; v_gene: TRBV24-1; CDR3aa: CATSDLGRSGELFF; CDR3nt: TGTGCCACCAGTGATCTGGGGCGGAGCGGGGAGCTGTTTTTT
d_gene: TRBD1; len: 15; j_gene: TRBJ1-1; abundance: few; v_gene: TRBV5-1; CDR3aa: CASSLEGQGFTEAFF; CDR3nt: TGCGCCAGCAGCTTGGAAGGACAGGGGTTCACTGAAGCTTTCTTT
d_gene: TRBD2; len: 19; j_gene: TRBJ2-7; abundance: NA; v_gene: TRBV12-3/TRBV12-4; CDR3aa: CASSFAGRTSGRRPYEQYF; CDR3nt: TGTGCCAGCAGTTTTGCGGGTAGGACTAGCGGGAGGAGGCCGTACGAGCAGTACTTC
d_gene: TRBD2; len: 15; j_gene: TRBJ2-1; abundance: few; v_gene: TRBV4-2; CDR3aa: CASSQGSGVWWEQFF; CDR3nt: TGTGCCAGCAGCCAAGGGAGCGGGGTCTGGTGGGAGCAGTTCTTC
d_gene: NA; len: 19; j_gene: TRBJ1-5; abundance: NA; v_gene: TRBV30; CDR3aa: CAWSQGKLGGLSSNQPQHF; CDR3nt: TGTGCCTGGAGCCAGGGCAAGCTGGGGGGGCTTAGTAGCAATCAGCCCCAGCATTTT
d_gene: NA; len: 14; j_gene: TRBJ2-4; abundance: NA; v_gene: TRBV2; CDR3aa: CASSDRVGKNIQYF; CDR3nt: TGTGCCAGCAGTGACAGGGTTGGCAAAAACATTCAGTACTTC
d_gene: TRBD2; len: 14; j_gene: TRBJ2-7; abundance: NA; v_gene: TRBV7-3; CDR3aa: CASSLGASSGMKYF; CDR3nt: TGTGCCAGCAGCTTAGGTGCCTCTAGCGGGATGAAGTACTTC
d_gene: NA; len: 14; j_gene: TRBJ1-1; abundance: NA; v_gene: TRBV20-1; CDR3aa: CSATAGGPNTEAFF; CDR3nt: TGCAGTGCTACCGCCGGGGGTCCGAACACTGAAGCTTTCTTT
d_gene: TRBD1; len: 16; j_gene: TRBJ2-3; abundance: few; v_gene: TRBV7-6; CDR3aa: CASSSSPETGADTQYF; CDR3nt: TGTGCCAGCAGCTCCTCCCCCGAGACAGGGGCAGATACGCAGTATTTT
d_gene: NA; len: 14; j_gene: TRBJ1-1; abundance: few; v_gene: TRBV3-1; CDR3aa: CASSQAWGKTEAFF; CDR3nt: TGTGCCAGCAGCCAGGCCTGGGGGAAGACTGAAGCTTTCTTT
d_gene: NA; len: 14; j_gene: TRBJ2-5; abundance: few; v_gene: TRBV20-1; CDR3aa: CSANRPGLRETQYF; CDR3nt: TGCAGTGCCAATAGACCGGGACTTCGGGAGACCCAGTACTTC
d_gene: NA; len: 13; j_gene: TRBJ2-2; abundance: NA; v_gene: TRBV19; CDR3aa: CATRDPPTGELFF; CDR3nt: TGTGCCACTCGGGATCCGCCCACCGGGGAGCTGTTTTTT
d_gene: NA; len: 13; j_gene: TRBJ1-6; abundance: NA; v_gene: TRBV15; CDR3aa: CATSRASFATLHF; CDR3nt: TGTGCCACCAGCAGAGCGTCGTTCGCAACCCTCCACTTT
d_gene: TRBD1; len: 15; j_gene: TRBJ2-5; abundance: NA; v_gene: TRBV7-8; CDR3aa: CASSTYRGQEETQYF; CDR3nt: TGTGCCAGCAGCACGTACAGGGGGCAGGAGGAGACCCAGTACTTC
d_gene: NA; len: 15; j_gene: TRBJ1-1; abundance: NA; v_gene: TRBV5-1; CDR3aa: CASSLEMRATTEAFF; CDR3nt: TGCGCCAGCAGCTTGGAGATGAGGGCGACCACTGAAGCTTTCTTT
d_gene: NA; len: 13; j_gene: TRBJ1-5; abundance: NA; v_gene: TRBV20-1; CDR3aa: CSAKKGGNQPQHF; CDR3nt: TGCAGTGCAAAGAAAGGTGGCAATCAGCCCCAGCATTTT
d_gene: TRBD1; len: 14; j_gene: TRBJ2-5; abundance: many; v_gene: TRBV5-1; CDR3aa: CASSSGQGSRAQYF; CDR3nt: TGCGCCAGCAGCTCGGGACAGGGGTCCAGGGCCCAGTACTTC